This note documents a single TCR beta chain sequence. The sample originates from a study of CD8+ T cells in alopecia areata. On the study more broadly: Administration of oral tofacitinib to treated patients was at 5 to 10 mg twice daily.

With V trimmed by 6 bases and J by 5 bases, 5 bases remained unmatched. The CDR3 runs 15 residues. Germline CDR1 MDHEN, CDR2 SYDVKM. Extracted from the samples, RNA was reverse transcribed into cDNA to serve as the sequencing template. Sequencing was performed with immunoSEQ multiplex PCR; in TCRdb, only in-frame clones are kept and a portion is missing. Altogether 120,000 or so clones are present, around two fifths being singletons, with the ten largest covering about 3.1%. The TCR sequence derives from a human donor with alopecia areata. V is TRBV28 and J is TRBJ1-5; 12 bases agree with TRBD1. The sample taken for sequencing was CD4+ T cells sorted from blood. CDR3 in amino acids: CASRYRDRGHQPQHF. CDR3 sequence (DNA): TGTGCCAGCAGGTACCGGGACAGGGGGCATCAGCCCCAGCATTTT.